This T cell receptor (beta chain) comes out of a study of control samples from healthy donors and cancer patients. This clone has only a few counts. Method: immunoSEQ multiplex PCR; TCRdb's copy keeps in-frame clones and lacks some. The sample lists roughly 120,000 clones, 85% to 90% seen once, with approximately 18% in the top ten. The TCR originated in a woman aged 50 to 60 in good health. The source material was blood.

This chain's CDR3 is CASSRGSPYSNQPQHF. Written as DNA, the CDR3 is TGTGCCAGCTCCCGGGGGTCCCCCTATAGCAATCAGCCCCAGCATTTT. J is TRBJ1-5 and V is TRBV18, with TRBD1 as a possible D gene (5 bases). The germline CDR1 and CDR2 sequences are KGHSH and LQKENI. With 6 bases removed from V and 0 bases from J, the gap between germline ends came to 15 bases. This CDR3 is built from 16 residues.